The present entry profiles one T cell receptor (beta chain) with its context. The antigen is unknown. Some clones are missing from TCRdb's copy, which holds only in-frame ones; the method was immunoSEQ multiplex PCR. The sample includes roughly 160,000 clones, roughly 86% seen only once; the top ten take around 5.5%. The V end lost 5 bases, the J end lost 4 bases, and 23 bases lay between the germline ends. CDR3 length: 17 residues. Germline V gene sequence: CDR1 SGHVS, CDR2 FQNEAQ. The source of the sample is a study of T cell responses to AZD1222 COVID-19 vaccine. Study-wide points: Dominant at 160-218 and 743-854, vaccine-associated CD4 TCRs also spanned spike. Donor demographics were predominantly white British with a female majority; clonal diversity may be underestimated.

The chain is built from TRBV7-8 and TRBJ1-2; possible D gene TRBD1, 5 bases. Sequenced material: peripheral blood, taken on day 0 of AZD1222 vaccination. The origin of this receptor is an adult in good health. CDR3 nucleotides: TGTGCCAGCAGCCCTAGACCCCAGGGTGCCAAGGCCTATGGCTACACCTTC. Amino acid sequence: CASSPRPQGAKAYGYTF.